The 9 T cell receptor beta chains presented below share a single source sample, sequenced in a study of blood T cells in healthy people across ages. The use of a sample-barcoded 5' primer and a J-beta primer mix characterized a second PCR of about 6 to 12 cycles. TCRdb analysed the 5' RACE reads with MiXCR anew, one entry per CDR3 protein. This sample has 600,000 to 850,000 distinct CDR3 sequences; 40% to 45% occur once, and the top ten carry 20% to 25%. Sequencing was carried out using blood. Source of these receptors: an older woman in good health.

CDR3 nucleotides: TGTGCCAGCAGCTTAATCACAGCCTACAATGAGCAGTACTTC. Its protein is CASSLITAYNEQYF. The V and J genes are TRBV7-2 and TRBJ2-1, with D unclear. The J call is in doubt because the DNA end fits TRBJ2-7 better. The CDR3 spans 14 residues. Germline V gene data show CDR1 as SGHTA and CDR2 as FQGNSA.

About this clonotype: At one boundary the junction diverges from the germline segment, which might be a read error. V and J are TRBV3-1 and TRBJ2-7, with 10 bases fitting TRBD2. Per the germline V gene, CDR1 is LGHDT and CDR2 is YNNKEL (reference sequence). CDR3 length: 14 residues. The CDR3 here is CTSSAGTSVNEQYF. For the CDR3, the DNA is TGTACCAGCAGCGCCGGGACTAGCGTAAACGAGCAGTACTTC.

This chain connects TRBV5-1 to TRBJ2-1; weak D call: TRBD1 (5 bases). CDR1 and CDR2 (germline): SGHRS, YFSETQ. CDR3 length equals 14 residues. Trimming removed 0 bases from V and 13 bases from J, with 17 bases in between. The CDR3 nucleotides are TGCGCCAGCAGCTTGGACCCGACAGCACCTAGACAGTTCTTC. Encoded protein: CASSLDPTAPRQFF. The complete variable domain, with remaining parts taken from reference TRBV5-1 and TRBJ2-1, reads KAGVTQTPRYLIKTRGQQVTLSCSPISGHRSVSWYQQTPGQGLQFLFEYFSETQRNKGNFPGRFSGRQFSNSRSEMNVSTLELGDSALYLCASSLDPTAPRQFFGPGTRLTVL.

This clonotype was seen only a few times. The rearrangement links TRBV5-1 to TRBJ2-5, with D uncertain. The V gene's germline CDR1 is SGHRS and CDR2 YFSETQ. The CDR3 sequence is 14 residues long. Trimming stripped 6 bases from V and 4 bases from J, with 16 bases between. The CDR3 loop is CASKMSSARETQYF. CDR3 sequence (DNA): TGCGCCAGCAAGATGTCAAGTGCCCGAGAGACCCAGTACTTC.

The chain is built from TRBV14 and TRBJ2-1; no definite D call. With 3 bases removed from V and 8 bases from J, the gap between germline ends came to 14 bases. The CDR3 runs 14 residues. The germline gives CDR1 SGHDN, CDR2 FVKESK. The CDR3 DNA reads TGTGCCAGCAGCCATATACTGCGGCAGGATGAGCAGTTCTTC. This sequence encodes CASSHILRQDEQFF.

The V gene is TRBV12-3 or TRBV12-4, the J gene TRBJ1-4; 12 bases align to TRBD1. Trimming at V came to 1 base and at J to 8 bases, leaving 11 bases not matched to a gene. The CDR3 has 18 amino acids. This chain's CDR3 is CASSLGVGTGGVREKLFF. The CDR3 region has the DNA TGTGCCAGCAGTTTAGGGGTCGGGACAGGGGGCGTTCGGGAAAAACTGTTTTTT.

The CDR3 here is CASSNYNTGTGSIEGIQYF. Written as DNA, the CDR3 is TGTGCCAGTAGTAACTATAATACCGGGACAGGATCGATCGAGGGCATTCAGTACTTC. The genes are TRBV19 and TRBJ2-4; 8 bases are shared with TRBD1. Germline V gene sequence: CDR1 LNHDA, CDR2 SQIVND (reference sequence). The CDR3 contains 19 residues. V shed 4 bases, J shed 9 bases, and the junction held 23 bases outside the gene matches.

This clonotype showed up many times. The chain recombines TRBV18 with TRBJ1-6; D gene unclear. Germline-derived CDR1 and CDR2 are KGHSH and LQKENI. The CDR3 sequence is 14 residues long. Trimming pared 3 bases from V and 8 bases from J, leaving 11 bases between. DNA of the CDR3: TGTGCCAGCTCACCGAACCATCCCGATTCACCCCTCCACTTT. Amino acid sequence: CASSPNHPDSPLHF.

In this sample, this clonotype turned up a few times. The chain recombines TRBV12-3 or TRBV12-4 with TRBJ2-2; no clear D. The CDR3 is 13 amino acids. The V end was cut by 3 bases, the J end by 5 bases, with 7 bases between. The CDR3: CASSFRRTGELFF. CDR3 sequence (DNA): TGTGCCAGCAGTTTCCGGCGGACCGGGGAGCTGTTTTTT.